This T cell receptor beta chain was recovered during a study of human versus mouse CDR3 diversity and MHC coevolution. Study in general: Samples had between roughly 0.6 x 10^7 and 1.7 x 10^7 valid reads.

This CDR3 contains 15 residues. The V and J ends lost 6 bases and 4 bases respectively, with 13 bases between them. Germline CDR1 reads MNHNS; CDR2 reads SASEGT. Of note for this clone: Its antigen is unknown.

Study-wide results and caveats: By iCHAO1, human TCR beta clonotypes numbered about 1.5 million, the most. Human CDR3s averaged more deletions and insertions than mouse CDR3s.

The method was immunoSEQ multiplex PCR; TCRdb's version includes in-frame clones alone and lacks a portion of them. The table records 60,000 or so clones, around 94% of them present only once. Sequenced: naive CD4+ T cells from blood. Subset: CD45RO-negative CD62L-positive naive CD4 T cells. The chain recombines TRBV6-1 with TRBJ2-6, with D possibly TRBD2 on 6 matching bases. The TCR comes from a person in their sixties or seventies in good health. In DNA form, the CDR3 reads TGTGCCAGCAGCCAAGGGAGGTCCGGGGCCAACGTCCTGACTTTC. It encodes CASSQGRSGANVLTF.